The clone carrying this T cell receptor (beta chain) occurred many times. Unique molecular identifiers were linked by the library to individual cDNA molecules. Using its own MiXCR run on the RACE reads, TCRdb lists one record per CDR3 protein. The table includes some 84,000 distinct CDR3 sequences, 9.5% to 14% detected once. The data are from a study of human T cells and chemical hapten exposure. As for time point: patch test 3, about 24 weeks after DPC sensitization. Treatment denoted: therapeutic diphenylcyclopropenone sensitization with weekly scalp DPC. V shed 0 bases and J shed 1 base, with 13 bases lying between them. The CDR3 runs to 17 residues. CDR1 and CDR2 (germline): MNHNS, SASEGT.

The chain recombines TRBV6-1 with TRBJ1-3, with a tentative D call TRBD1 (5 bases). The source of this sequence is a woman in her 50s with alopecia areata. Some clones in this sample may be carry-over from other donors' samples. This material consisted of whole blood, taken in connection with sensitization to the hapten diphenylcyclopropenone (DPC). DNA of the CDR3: TGTGCCAGCAGTGAAGCGCCCGGGACGGCGTCTGGAAACACCATATATTTT. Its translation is CASSEAPGTASGNTIYF.